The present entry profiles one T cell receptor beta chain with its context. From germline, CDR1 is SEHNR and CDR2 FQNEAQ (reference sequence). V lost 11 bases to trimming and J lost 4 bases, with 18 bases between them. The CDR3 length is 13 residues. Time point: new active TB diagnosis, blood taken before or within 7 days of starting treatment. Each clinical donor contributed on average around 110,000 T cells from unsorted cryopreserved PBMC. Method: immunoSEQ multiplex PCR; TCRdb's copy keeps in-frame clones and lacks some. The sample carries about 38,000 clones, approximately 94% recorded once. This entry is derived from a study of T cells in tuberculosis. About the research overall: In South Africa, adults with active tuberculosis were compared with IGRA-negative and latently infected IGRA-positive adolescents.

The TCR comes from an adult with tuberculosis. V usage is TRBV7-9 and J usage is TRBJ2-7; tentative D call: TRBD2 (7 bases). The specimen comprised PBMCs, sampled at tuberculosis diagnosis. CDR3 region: CASEGGTNYEQYF. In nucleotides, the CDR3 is TGTGCCTCCGAGGGAGGGACAAATTACGAGCAGTACTTC.